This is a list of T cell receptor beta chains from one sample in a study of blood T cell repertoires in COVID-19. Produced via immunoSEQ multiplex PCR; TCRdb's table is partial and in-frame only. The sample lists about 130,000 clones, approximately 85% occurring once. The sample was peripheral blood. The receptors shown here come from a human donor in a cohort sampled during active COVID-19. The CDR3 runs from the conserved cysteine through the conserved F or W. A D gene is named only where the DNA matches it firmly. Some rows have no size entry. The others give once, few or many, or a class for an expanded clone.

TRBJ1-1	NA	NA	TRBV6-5	TGTGCCAGCAGTTACAATACGGCAGGGATAAAAGGAGCTTTCTTT	CASSYNTAGIKGAFF
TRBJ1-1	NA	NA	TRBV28	TGTGCCAGCAGTTTTAGCAGCGGAGCTTTCTTT	CASSFSSGAFF
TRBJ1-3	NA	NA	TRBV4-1	TGCGCCAGCAGCCCGGATAGGGGATCTGGAAACACCATATATTTT	CASSPDRGSGNTIYF
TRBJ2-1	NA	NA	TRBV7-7	TGTGCTAGCAGCTTTAGCGTTAGAAATGAGCAGTTCTTC	CASSFSVRNEQFF
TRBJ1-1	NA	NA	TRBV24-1	TGTGCCACCACAGGGTTCGGCACTGAAGCTTTCTTT	CATTGFGTEAFF
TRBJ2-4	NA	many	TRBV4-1	TGCGCCAGCAGCCAAGGTTGGGGGGAAAACATTCAGTACTTC	CASSQGWGENIQYF
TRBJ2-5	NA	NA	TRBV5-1	TGCGCCAGCACCGGGGGAGGGGGGGAGACCCAGTACTTC	CASTGGGGETQYF
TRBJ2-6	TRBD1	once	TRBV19	TGTGCCAGTACAAGGGACAGCCCCCCTGGGGCCAACGTCCTGACTTTC	CASTRDSPPGANVLTF
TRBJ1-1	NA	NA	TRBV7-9	TGTGCCAGCAGCCCCCCAGGGGCAGCAAACACTGAAGCTTTCTTT	CASSPPGAANTEAFF
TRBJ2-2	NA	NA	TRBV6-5	TGTGCCAGCAGTTACTCCCAGCGGGTAAACACCGGGGAGCTGTTTTTT	CASSYSQRVNTGELFF
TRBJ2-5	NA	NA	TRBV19	TGTGCCAGTAGTATGGGCATTCAAGAGACCCAGTACTTC	CASSMGIQETQYF
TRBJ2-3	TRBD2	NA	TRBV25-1	TGTGCCAGCAGTGACTCAGCGGGAGTAACAGATACGCAGTATTTT	CASSDSAGVTDTQYF
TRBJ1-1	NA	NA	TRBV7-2	TGTGCCAGCAGCGTTCAGGGATACACTGAAGCTTTCTTT	CASSVQGYTEAFF
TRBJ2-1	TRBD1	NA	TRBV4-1	TGCGCCAGCAGCCCCTCCGACAGGGAACACAATGAGCAGTTCTTC	CASSPSDREHNEQFF
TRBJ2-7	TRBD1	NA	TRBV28	TGTGCCAGCAGCTTATCCGGGACAGGGGTAACCTACGAGCAGTACTTC	CASSLSGTGVTYEQYF
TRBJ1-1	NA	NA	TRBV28	TGTGCCAGCAGTTTATCCTTCGGGGGTCGCAGGAGAGCTTTCTTT	CASSLSFGGRRRAFF
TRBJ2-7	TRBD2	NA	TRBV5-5	TGTGCCAGCAGCCCCGAGTTTTGGACTAGCGCCTCCTACGAGCAGTACTTC	CASSPEFWTSASYEQYF
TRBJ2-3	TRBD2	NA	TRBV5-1	TGCGCCAGCAGCTTGGGGTCTAGCGGCATGGGCACAGATACGCAGTATTTT	CASSLGSSGMGTDTQYF
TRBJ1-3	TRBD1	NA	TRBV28	TGTGCCAGCAGCCTACTAAGCTCAGGGGGCCACACCATATATTTT	CASSLLSSGGHTIYF
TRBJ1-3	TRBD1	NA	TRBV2	TGTGCCAGCAGTGCCCGGGACAGCCTAACAAAAGATTCTGGAAACACCATATATTTT	CASSARDSLTKDSGNTIYF
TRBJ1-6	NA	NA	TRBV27	TGTGCCAGCAGTTTTCTAGGGGGGGCGCGAAATTCACCCCTCCACTTT	CASSFLGGARNSPLHF
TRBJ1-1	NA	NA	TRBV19	TGTGCCAGTAGCACTACAGGGTCGACTGAAGCTTTCTTT	CASSTTGSTEAFF
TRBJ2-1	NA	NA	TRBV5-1	TGCGCCAGCAGTCGGGAACGCAATGAGCAGTTCTTC	CASSRERNEQFF
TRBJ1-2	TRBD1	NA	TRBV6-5	TGTGCCAGCAGTTACGGAGGCACAGGGGACAGGGGCTACACCTTC	CASSYGGTGDRGYTF
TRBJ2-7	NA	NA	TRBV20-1	TGCAGTGCTAGGCGGAACTCCGAGCAGTACTTC	CSARRNSEQYF
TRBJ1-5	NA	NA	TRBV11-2	TGTGCCAGCAGTCAAGCGGCTCATCAGCCCCAGCATTTT	CASSQAAHQPQHF
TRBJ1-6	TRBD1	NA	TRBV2	TGTGCCAGCGGCCGGGGACAGGATTATTCACCCCTCCACTTT	CASGRGQDYSPLHF
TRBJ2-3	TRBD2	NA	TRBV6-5	TGTGCCAGCAGGGGGCGGGAGGTATTTACAGATACGCAGTATTTT	CASRGREVFTDTQYF
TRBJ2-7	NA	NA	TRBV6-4	TGTGCCAGCAGTGACTCGCCGGGATACGAGCAGTACTTC	CASSDSPGYEQYF
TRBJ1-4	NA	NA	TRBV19	TGTGCCAGTAGTATGGGTCGGGAAAATGAAAAACTGTTTTTT	CASSMGRENEKLFF
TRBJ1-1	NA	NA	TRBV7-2	TGTGCCAGCAGCTTAGATTTATACACTGAAGCTTTCTTT	CASSLDLYTEAFF
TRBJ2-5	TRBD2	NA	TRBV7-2	TGTGCCAGCAGCCTAGTGGCGGGAGTGGGGGAGACCCAGTACTTC	CASSLVAGVGETQYF
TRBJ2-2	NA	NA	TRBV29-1	TGCAGCGTAGCTGGACACAAGAACACCGGGGAGCTGTTTTTT	CSVAGHKNTGELFF
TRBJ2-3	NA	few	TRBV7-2	TGTGCCAGCAGCTTCCAGCCACTAACACGAGATACGCAGTATTTT	CASSFQPLTRDTQYF
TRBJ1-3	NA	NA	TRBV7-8	TGTGCCAGCAGCTCCGACAGTACTGGAAACACCATATATTTT	CASSSDSTGNTIYF
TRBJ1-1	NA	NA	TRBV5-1	TGCGCCAGCAGCTTGGACGTGAGGTCTGAAGCTTTCTTT	CASSLDVRSEAFF
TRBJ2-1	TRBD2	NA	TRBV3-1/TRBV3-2	TGTGCCAGCAGCCCAGTCCTGGGCGGGAGTAAGTACAATGAGCAGTTCTTC	CASSPVLGGSKYNEQFF
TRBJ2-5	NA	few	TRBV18	TGTGCCAGCTCACCGGGCGGGATGACAGAGACCCAGTACTTC	CASSPGGMTETQYF